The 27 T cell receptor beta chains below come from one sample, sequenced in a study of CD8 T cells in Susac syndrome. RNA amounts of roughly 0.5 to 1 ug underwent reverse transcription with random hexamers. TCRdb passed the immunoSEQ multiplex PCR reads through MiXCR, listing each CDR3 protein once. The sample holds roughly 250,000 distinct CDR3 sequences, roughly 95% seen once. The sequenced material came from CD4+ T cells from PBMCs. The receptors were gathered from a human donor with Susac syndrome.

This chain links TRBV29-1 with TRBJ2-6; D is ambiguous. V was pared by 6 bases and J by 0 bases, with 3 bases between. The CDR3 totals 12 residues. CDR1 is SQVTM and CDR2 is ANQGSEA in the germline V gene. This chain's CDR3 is CSVSSGANVLTF. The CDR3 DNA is TGCAGCGTAAGCTCTGGGGCCAACGTCCTGACTTTC. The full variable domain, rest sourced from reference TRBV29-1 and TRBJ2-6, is SAVISQKPSRDICQRGTSLTIQCQVDSQVTMMFWYRQQPGQSLTLIATANQGSEATYESGFVIDKFPISRPNLTFSTLTVSNMSPEDSSIYLCSVSSGANVLTFGAGSRLTVL.

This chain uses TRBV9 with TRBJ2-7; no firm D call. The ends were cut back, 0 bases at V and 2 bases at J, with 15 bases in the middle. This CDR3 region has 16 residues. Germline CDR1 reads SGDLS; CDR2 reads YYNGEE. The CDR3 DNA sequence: TGTGCCAGCAGCGTAGCCTTAGACACCCATGCCTACGAGCAGTACTTC. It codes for CASSVALDTHAYEQYF.

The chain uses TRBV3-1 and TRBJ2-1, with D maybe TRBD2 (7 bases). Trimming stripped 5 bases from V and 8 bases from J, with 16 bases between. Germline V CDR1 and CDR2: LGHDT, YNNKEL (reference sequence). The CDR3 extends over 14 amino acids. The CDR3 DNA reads TGTGCCAGCAGCTTACAGGGACTATTCTATGAGCAGTTCTTC. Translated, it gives CASSLQGLFYEQFF.

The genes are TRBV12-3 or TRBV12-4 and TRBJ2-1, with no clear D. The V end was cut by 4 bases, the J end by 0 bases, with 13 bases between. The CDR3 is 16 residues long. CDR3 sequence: CASSSHRTASYNEQFF. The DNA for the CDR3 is TGTGCCAGCAGTTCCCATAGGACGGCCTCCTACAATGAGCAGTTCTTC.

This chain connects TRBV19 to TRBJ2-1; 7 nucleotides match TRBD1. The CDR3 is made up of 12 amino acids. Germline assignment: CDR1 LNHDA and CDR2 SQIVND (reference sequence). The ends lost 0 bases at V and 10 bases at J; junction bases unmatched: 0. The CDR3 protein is CASSIDRGEQFF. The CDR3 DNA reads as TGTGCCAGTAGTATAGACAGGGGGGAGCAGTTCTTC. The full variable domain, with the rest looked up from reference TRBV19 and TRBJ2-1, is DGGITQSPKYLFRKEGQNVTLSCEQNLNHDAMYWYRQDPGQGLRLIYYSQIVNDFQKGDIAEGYSVSREKKESFPLTVTSAQKNPTAFYLCASSIDRGEQFFGPGTRLTVL.

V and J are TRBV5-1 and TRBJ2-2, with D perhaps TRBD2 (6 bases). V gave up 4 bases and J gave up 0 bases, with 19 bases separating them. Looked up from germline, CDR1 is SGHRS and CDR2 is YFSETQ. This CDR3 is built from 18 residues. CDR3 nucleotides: TGCGCCAGCAGCCCGATCCTGCTAGCGCGCACGAACACCGGGGAGCTGTTTTTT. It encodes CASSPILLARTNTGELFF.

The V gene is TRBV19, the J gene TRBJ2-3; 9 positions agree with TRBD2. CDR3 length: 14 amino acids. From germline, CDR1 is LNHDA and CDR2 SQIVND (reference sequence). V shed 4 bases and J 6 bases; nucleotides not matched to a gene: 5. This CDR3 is CASSSRLAEDTQYF. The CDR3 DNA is TGTGCCAGTAGTAGTAGACTAGCGGAGGATACGCAGTATTTT. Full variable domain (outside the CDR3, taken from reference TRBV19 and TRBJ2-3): DGGITQSPKYLFRKEGQNVTLSCEQNLNHDAMYWYRQDPGQGLRLIYYSQIVNDFQKGDIAEGYSVSREKKESFPLTVTSAQKNPTAFYLCASSSRLAEDTQYFGPGTRLTVL.

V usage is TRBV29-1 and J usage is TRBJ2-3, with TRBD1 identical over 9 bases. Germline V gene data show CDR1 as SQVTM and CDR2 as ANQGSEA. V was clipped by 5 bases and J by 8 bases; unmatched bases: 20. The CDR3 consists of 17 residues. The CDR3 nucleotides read TGCAGCGTTACCCCGGGACAGGGTGGGCTGTGGGGGGCTACGCAGTATTTT. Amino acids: CSVTPGQGGLWGATQYF.

The CDR3 coding sequence is TGCAGTGCCCGTCCCAGTCTGGGGACTGAAGCTTTCTTT. Encoded protein: CSARPSLGTEAFF. This sequence joins TRBV20-1 and TRBJ1-1, with D unclear. The V end lost 6 bases, the J end lost 5 bases, and 16 bases lay between the germline ends. The germline gives CDR1 DFQATT, CDR2 SNEGSKA (reference sequence). The CDR3 runs 13 residues.

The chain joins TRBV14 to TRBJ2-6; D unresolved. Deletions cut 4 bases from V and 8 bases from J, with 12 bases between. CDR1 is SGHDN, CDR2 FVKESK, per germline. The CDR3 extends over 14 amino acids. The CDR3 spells CASSLPSFTNVLTF. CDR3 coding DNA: TGTGCCAGCAGCCTCCCATCATTCACCAACGTCCTGACTTTC.

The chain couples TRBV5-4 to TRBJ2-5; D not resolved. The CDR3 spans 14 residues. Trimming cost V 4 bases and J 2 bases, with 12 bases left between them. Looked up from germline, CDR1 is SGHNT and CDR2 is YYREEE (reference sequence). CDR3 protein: CASSRELRQETQYF. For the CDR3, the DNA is TGTGCCAGCAGCCGCGAATTGAGACAAGAGACCCAGTACTTC.

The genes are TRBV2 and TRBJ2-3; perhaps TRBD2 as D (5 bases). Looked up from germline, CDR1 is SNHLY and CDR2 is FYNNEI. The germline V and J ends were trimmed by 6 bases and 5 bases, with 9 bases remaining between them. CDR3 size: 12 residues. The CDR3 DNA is TGTGCCAGCAGGGCAGGAGGAGATACGCAGTATTTT. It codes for CASRAGGDTQYF.

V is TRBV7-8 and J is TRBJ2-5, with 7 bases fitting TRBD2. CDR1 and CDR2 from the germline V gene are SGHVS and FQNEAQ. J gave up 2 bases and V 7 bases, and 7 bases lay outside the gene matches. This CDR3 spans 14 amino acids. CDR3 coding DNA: TGTGCCAGCATACAGTCTAGCGGTCAAGAGACCCAGTACTTC. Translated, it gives CASIQSSGQETQYF.

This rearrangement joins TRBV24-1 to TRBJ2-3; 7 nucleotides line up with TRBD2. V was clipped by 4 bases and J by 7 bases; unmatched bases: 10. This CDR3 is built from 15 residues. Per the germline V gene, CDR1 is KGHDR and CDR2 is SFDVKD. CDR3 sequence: CATSDPGTTLNTQYF. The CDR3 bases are TGTGCCACCAGTGACCCCGGGACTACTCTGAATACGCAGTATTTT.

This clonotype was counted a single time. The chain's CDR3 is CATQLGWLARNNEQFF. The CDR3, as DNA: TGTGCCACCCAGTTAGGGTGGTTAGCGAGAAACAATGAGCAGTTCTTC. This chain links TRBV24-1 with TRBJ2-1, with D possibly TRBD2 on 5 matching bases. Germline CDR1 and CDR2: KGHDR and SFDVKD. This CDR3 comprises 16 residues. Trimming pared 9 bases from V and 5 bases from J, leaving 22 bases between.

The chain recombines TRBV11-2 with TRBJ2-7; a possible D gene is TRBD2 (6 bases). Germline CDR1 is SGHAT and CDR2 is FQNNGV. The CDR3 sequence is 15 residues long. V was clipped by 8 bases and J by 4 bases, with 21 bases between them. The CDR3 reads CASGKISGEPYEQYF. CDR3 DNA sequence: TGTGCCAGCGGTAAAATTTCGGGAGAACCATACGAGCAGTACTTC.

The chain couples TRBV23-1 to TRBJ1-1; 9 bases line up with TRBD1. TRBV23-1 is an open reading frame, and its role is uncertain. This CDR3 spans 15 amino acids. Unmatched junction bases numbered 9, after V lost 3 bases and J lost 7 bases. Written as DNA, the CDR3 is TGCGCCAGCAGTCACACGTCCCCGGGACAGGGTGAAGCTTTCTTT. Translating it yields CASSHTSPGQGEAFF.

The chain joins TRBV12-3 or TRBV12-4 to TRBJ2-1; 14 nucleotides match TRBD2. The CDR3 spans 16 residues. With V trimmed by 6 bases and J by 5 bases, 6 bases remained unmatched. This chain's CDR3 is CASRPGLAGAHNEQFF. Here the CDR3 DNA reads TGTGCCAGCAGACCGGGACTAGCGGGAGCCCACAATGAGCAGTTCTTC.

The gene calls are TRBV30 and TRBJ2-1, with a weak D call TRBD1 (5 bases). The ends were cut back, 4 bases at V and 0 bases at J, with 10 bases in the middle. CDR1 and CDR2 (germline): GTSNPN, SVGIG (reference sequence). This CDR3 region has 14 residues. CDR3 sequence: CAWIRAGSYNEQFF. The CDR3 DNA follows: TGTGCCTGGATCAGGGCCGGCTCCTACAATGAGCAGTTCTTC.

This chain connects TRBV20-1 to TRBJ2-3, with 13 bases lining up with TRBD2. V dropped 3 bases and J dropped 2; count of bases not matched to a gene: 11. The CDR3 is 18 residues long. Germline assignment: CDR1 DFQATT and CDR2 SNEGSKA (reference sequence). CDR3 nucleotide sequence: TGCAGTGCTAGGGGACTAGCGGGACCAACTCTTTCCACAGATACGCAGTATTTT. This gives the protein CSARGLAGPTLSTDTQYF.

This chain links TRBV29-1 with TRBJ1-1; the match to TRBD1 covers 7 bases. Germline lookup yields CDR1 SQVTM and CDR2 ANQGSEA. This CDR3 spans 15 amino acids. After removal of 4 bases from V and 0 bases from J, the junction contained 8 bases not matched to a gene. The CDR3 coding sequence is TGCAGCGTTGGCAATTCGGGACAGATGAACACTGAAGCTTTCTTT. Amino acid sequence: CSVGNSGQMNTEAFF.

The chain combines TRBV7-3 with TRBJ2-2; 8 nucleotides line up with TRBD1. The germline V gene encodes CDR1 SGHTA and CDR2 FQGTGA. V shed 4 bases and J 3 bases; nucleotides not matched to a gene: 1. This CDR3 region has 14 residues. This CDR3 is CASSSQGDTGELFF. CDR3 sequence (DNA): TGTGCCAGCAGCTCACAGGGGGACACCGGGGAGCTGTTTTTT.

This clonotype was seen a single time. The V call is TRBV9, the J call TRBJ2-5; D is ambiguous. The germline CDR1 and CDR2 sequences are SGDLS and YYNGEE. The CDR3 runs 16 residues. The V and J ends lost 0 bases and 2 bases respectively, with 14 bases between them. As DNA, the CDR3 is TGTGCCAGCAGCGTAGGTCCCGGCCTTGTACAAGAGACCCAGTACTTC. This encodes CASSVGPGLVQETQYF.

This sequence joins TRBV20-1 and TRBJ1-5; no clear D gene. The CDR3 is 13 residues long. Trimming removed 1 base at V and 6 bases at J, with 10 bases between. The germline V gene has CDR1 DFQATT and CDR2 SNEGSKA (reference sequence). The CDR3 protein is CSARAKGTQPQHF. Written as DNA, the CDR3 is TGCAGTGCTAGAGCAAAGGGTACTCAGCCCCAGCATTTT.

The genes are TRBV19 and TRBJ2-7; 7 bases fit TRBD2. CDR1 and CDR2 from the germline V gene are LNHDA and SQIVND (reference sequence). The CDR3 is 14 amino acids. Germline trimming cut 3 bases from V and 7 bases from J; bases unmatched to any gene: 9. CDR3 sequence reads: CASSILLREGEQYF. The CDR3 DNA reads TGTGCCAGTAGTATTTTGCTCAGGGAGGGAGAGCAGTACTTC.

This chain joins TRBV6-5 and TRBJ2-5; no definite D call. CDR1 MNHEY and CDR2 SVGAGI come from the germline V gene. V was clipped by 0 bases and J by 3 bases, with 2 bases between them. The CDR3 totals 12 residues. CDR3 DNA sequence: TGTGCCAGCAGTTACTCAAAAGAGACCCAGTACTTC. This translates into CASSYSKETQYF.

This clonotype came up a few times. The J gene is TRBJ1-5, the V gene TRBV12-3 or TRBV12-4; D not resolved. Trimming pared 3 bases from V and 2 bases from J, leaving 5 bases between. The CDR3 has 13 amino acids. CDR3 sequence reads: CASSLRGNQPQHF. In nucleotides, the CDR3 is TGTGCCAGCAGTTTGAGGGGCAATCAGCCCCAGCATTTT.